The clone carrying this T cell receptor beta chain was observed a handful of times. What it recognizes is unknown. The data derive from a study of blood T cells in healthy people across ages. Study-wide results and limits: A roughly linear fall in TCR beta diversity per million T cells was seen with increasing age. Any changes in expanded clonotypes were possibly confounded, as donor CMV status remained unknown.

A second PCR of about 6 to 12 cycles used a sample-barcoded 5' primer and a J-beta primer mix. Each TCR beta cDNA got a 12-nucleotide random molecular identifier. TCRdb reprocessed the 5' RACE reads with MiXCR, giving one entry per CDR3 protein. The sample contains 800,000 to 1,000,000 distinct CDR3 sequences, around 48% of which appear only once. The CDR3 length is 18 residues. The germline V gene has CDR1 MNHEY and CDR2 SMNVEV (reference sequence). V was clipped by 3 bases and J by 3 bases, with 22 bases between them. The receptor was derived from a man younger than 45 in good health. The material sequenced was blood. The chain has TRBV27 and TRBJ2-3; the D gene is possibly TRBD1 (6 bases). Written as DNA, the CDR3 is TGTGCCAGCAGTTTGGGTTTTGGGGGACACTCGGCGACAGATACGCAGTATTTT. Its translation: CASSLGFGGHSATDTQYF.